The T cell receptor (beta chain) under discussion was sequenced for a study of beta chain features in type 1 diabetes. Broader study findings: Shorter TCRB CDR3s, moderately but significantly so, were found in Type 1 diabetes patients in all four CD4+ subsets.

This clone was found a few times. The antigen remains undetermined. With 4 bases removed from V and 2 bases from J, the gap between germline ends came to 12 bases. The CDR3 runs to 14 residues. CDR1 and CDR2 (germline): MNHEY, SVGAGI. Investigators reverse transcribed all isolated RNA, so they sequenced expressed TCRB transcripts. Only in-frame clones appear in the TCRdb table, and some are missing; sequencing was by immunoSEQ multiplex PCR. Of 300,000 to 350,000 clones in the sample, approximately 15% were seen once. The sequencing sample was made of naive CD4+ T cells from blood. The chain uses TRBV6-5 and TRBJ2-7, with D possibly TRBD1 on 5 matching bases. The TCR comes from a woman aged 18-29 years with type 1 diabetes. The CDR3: CASSSGSSPYEQYV. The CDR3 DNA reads TGTGCCAGCAGTTCAGGGTCATCCCCCTACGAGCAGTACGTC.